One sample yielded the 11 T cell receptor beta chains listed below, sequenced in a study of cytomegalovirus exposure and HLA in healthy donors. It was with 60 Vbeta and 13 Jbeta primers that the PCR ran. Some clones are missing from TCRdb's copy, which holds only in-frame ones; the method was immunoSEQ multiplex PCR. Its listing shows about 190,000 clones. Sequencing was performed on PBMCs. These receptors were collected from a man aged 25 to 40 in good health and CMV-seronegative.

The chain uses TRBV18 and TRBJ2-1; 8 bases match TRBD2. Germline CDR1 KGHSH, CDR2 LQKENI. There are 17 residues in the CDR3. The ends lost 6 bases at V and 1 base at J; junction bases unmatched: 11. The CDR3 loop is CASSRPETSESYNEQFF. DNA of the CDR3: TGTGCCAGCTCCCGACCCGAGACTAGCGAGTCCTACAATGAGCAGTTCTTC.

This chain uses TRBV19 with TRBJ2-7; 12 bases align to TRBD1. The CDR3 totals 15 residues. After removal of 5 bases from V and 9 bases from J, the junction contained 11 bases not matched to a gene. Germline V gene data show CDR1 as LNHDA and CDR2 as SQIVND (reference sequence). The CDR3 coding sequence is TGTGCCAGTAGTTCTCCCGGGACAGGGGGCGCGCGGCAGTACTTC. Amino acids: CASSSPGTGGARQYF.

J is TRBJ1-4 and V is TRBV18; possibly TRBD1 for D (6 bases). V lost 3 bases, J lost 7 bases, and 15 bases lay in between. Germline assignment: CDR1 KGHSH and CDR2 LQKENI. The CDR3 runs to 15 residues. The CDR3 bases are TGTGCCAGCTCACCTAGACAGGATGGAGGTGAAAAACTGTTTTTT. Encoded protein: CASSPRQDGGEKLFF.

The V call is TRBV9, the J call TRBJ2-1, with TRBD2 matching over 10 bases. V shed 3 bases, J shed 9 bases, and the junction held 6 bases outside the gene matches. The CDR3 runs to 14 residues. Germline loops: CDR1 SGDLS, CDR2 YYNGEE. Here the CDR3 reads CASSGSSGSGEQFF. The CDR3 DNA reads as TGTGCCAGCAGCGGCTCTAGCGGGAGCGGTGAGCAGTTCTTC.

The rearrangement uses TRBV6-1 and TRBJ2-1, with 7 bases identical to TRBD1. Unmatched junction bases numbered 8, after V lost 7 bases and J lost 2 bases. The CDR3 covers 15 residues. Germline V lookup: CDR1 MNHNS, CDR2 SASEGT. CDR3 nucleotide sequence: TGTGCCAGCAAACTGACCGGGACAGCCTACAATGAGCAGTTCTTC. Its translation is CASKLTGTAYNEQFF.

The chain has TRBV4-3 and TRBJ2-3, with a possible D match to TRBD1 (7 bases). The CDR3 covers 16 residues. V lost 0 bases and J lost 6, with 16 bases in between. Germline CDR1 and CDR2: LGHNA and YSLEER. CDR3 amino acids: CASSQDWRGPGDTQYF. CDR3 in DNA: TGCGCCAGCAGCCAAGATTGGAGGGGGCCGGGGGATACGCAGTATTTT.

As DNA, the CDR3 is TGTGCCAGCAGCCAACAAACCCAGGTCCTCTCTGGAAACACCATATATTTT. Encoded protein: CASSQQTQVLSGNTIYF. The rearrangement joins TRBV14 to TRBJ1-3; no clear D. This CDR3 is built from 17 residues. The V end was cut by 2 bases, the J end by 0 bases, with 14 bases between. Looked up from germline, CDR1 is SGHDN and CDR2 is FVKESK.

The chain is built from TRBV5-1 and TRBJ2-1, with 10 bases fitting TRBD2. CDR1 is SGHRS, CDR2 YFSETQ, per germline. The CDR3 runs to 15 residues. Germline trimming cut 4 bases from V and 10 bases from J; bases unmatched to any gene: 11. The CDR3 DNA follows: TGCGCCAGCAGCCCCCGCGTAGCGGGAGGCAGGGAGCAGTTCTTC. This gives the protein CASSPRVAGGREQFF.

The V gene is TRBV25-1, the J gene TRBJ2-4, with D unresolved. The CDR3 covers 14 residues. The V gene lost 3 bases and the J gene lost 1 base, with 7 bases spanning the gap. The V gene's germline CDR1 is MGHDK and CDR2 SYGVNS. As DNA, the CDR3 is TGTGCCAGCAGTGATGGTGCGGCCAAAAACATTCAGTACTTC. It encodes CASSDGAAKNIQYF.

CDR3 in DNA: TGCAGCGCCCAGGTGGGTGTGACTAGCGGGACCACCCTACTTTCCTACGAGCAGTACTTC. It specifies CSAQVGVTSGTTLLSYEQYF. The chain uses TRBV29-1 and TRBJ2-7; TRBD2 matches 11 bases. CDR1 and CDR2 from the germline V gene are SQVTM and ANQGSEA. The V and J ends lost 7 bases and 1 base, in that order; junction bases with no gene match: 24. This CDR3 contains 20 residues.

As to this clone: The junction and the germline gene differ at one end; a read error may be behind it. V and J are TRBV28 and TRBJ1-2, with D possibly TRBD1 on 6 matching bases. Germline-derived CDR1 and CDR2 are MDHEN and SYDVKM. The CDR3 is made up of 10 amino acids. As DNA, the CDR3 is TGTGCCAGCAGTCGTTATGGGACATTCTTC. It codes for CASSRYGTFF.